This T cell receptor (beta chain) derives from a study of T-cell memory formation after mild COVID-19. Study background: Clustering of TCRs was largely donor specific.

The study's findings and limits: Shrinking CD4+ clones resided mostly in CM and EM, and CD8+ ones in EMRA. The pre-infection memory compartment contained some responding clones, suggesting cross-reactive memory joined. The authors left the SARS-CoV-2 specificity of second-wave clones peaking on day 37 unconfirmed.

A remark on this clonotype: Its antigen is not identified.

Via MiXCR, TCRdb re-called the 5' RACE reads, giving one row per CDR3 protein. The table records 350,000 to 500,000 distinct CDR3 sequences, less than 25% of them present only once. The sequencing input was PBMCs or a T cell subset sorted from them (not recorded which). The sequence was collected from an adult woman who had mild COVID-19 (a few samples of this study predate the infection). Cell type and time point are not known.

In DNA, the CDR3 is TGTGCCAGCAGTTTGGAAGGGGGCGAGGGAGAGACCCAGTACTTC. Its protein is CASSLEGGEGETQYF. The chain carries TRBV12-3 or TRBV12-4 and TRBJ2-5; 7 bases line up with TRBD1. Trimming removed 3 bases from V and 4 bases from J; junction bases left unmatched: 8. This CDR3 spans 15 amino acids.